The 29 T cell receptor beta chains in this list originate from one sample, sequenced in a study of shared clonotypes between healthy human individuals. The assay was immunoSEQ multiplex PCR, and TCRdb's table has in-frame clones only and misses some. This table holds about 520,000 clones, 90% to 96% found once. The sequenced sample consisted of naive CD4+ T cells sorted from blood. The subset here: CD45RA+ positively selected. These receptors originate from a woman in her twenties or thirties in good health.

The chain links TRBV6-5 to TRBJ1-3; possibly TRBD1 for D (6 bases). V was pared by 5 bases and J by 4 bases, with 12 bases between. The V gene's germline CDR1 is MNHEY and CDR2 SVGAGI. This CDR3 region has 14 residues. The CDR3 DNA reads TGTGCCAGCAGTGCAAAGGGGGTCGGAAACACCATATATTTT. Protein product: CASSAKGVGNTIYF.

The rearrangement uses TRBV5-1 and TRBJ2-5, with 9 bases that match TRBD1. Germline values: CDR1 SGHRS, CDR2 YFSETQ. V lost 0 bases, J lost 2 bases, and 2 bases stayed unmatched. The CDR3 totals 15 residues. CDR3 residues: CASSLADRGQETQYF. The DNA for the CDR3 is TGCGCCAGCAGCTTGGCAGACAGGGGGCAAGAGACCCAGTACTTC.

This chain links TRBV28 with TRBJ2-3; possible D gene TRBD2, 7 bases. CDR3 length: 14 residues. Germline V CDR1 and CDR2: MDHEN, SYDVKM. Trimming removed 3 bases at V and 2 bases at J, with 9 bases between. DNA of the CDR3: TGTGCCAGCAGTTTCCGGGGGGCCACAGATACGCAGTATTTT. It translates to CASSFRGATDTQYF.

This clone was seen a few times. The CDR3 sequence: CATGKWNSGNTEAFF. CDR3 coding DNA: TGTGCCACTGGCAAGTGGAACTCAGGGAACACTGAAGCTTTCTTT. This rearrangement joins TRBV7-9 to TRBJ1-1, with no clear D. The CDR3 is 15 residues long. V lost 10 bases, J lost 1 base, and 19 bases lay in between. Germline CDR1 reads SEHNR; CDR2 reads FQNEAQ (reference sequence).

This rearrangement joins TRBV5-1 to TRBJ2-1; 13 positions match TRBD2. After removal of 3 bases from V and 9 bases from J, the junction contained 6 bases not matched to a gene. CDR1 is SGHRS, CDR2 YFSETQ, per germline. There are 15 residues in the CDR3. The CDR3 is CASSSRLAGGGEQFF. CDR3 sequence (DNA): TGCGCCAGCAGCTCCCGACTAGCGGGAGGCGGTGAGCAGTTCTTC.

This sequence joins TRBV28 and TRBJ2-7; no reliable D call. The CDR3 spans 11 residues. V shed 2 bases and J shed 9 bases, with 8 bases lying between them. Germline assignment: CDR1 MDHEN and CDR2 SYDVKM. In DNA, the CDR3 is TGTGCCAGCAGTTTAAATTTCGGGCAGTACTTC. It specifies CASSLNFGQYF.

This rearrangement joins TRBV4-1 to TRBJ1-4; D is ambiguous. The V end was cut by 4 bases, the J end by 7 bases, with 19 bases between. This CDR3 contains 16 residues. In germline, CDR1 is MGHRA, CDR2 YSYEKL. CDR3 in amino acids: CASSLAGSEWGEKLFF. CDR3 coding DNA: TGCGCCAGCAGCCTGGCCGGGAGCGAATGGGGTGAAAAACTGTTTTTT.

The chain's CDR3 is CASSPGLAEYEQYF. The CDR3 region has the DNA TGTGCCAGCTCTCCGGGACTAGCTGAATACGAGCAGTACTTC. The chain couples TRBV18 to TRBJ2-7; 9 bases match TRBD2. Germline CDR1 reads KGHSH; CDR2 reads LQKENI. This CDR3 region has 14 residues. V was clipped by 6 bases and J by 4 bases; unmatched bases: 7.

V gene TRBV5-1 combines with J gene TRBJ2-3; D may be TRBD1 (6 bases). Germline CDR1 SGHRS, CDR2 YFSETQ. The V end lost 3 bases, the J end lost 3 bases, and 8 bases lay between the germline ends. The CDR3 is 13 amino acids. The CDR3 loop reads CASSSQGTDTQYF. The CDR3 DNA reads as TGCGCCAGCAGCTCCCAGGGGACAGATACGCAGTATTTT.

The V and J genes are TRBV29-1 and TRBJ2-7, with D hard to call. V lost 6 bases, J lost 2 bases, and 14 bases lay in between. From germline, CDR1 is SQVTM and CDR2 ANQGSEA. CDR3 length equals 13 residues. The DNA for the CDR3 is TGCAGCGTAGTTCCGGGCCCTGCCTACGAGCAGTACTTC. The encoded protein is CSVVPGPAYEQYF.

The chain uses TRBV5-5 and TRBJ1-1, with 7 bases identical to TRBD1. V gave up 2 bases and J gave up 6 bases; unmatched junction bases: 16. Germline CDR1 SGHKS, CDR2 YYEKEE (reference sequence). The length of the CDR3 is 17 residues. This chain's CDR3 is CASSFWDSPFYGAEAFF. The DNA of the CDR3 is TGTGCCAGCAGCTTTTGGGACAGCCCTTTCTATGGCGCTGAAGCTTTCTTT.

V usage is TRBV5-1 and J usage is TRBJ2-5, with 9 bases matching TRBD2. The DNA end is more similar to TRBJ2-7, so the J call may be wrong. Germline lookup yields CDR1 SGHRS and CDR2 YFSETQ. The CDR3 is made up of 14 amino acids. CDR3 DNA: TGCGCCAGCAGCCCGGGACTAGCTTGGTACGAGCAGTACTTC. This codes for CASSPGLAWYEQYF.

Of note for this clone: Other DNA sequences in the same sample also yield this CDR3. This chain joins TRBV18 and TRBJ2-5; D gene ambiguous. The CDR3 totals 12 residues. V dropped 2 bases and J dropped 2 bases, with 3 bases sitting between them. The germline CDR1 and CDR2 sequences are KGHSH and LQKENI. In nucleotides, the CDR3 is TGTGCCAGCTCACCATCACAAGAGACCCAGTACTTC. It encodes CASSPSQETQYF.

J is TRBJ2-1 and V is TRBV19; the D gene is possibly TRBD2 (6 bases). Germline CDR1 reads LNHDA; CDR2 reads SQIVND (reference sequence). The V and J ends lost 5 bases and 9 bases respectively, with 11 bases between them. The CDR3 length is 12 residues. The CDR3 region is CASSSRGSEQFF. Here the CDR3 DNA reads TGTGCCAGTAGTTCGCGGGGAAGTGAGCAGTTCTTC.

The chain links TRBV9 to TRBJ2-1, with 8 positions matching TRBD2. CDR1 is SGDLS, CDR2 YYNGEE, per germline. The CDR3 sequence is 17 residues long. J gave up 3 bases and V 1 base, and 9 bases lay outside the gene matches. The CDR3 spells CASSVFTGTRVYNEQFF. CDR3 coding DNA: TGTGCCAGCAGCGTATTCACCGGGACTAGAGTCTACAATGAGCAGTTCTTC.

CDR3 loop: CASSAEPGQILYEQYF. The CDR3, as DNA: TGTGCCAGCAGCGCCGAACCGGGACAGATCCTCTACGAGCAGTACTTC. This chain joins TRBV9 and TRBJ2-7, with TRBD1 matching 7 bases. The V and J ends lost 3 bases and 3 bases, in that order; junction bases with no gene match: 12. The germline V gene has CDR1 SGDLS and CDR2 YYNGEE. The CDR3 sequence is 16 residues long.

In its sample, this clone was seen once. The rearrangement links TRBV14 to TRBJ2-3; the match to TRBD2 covers 12 bases. The CDR3 runs to 17 residues. The germline V gene has CDR1 SGHDN and CDR2 FVKESK. The trim removed 4 bases at V and 2 bases at J, leaving 7 bases unmatched. CDR3 sequence (DNA): TGTGCCAGCAGCCCTTTGGCTAGCGGGAGGGCCACAGATACGCAGTATTTT. Protein: CASSPLASGRATDTQYF.

The chain couples TRBV2 to TRBJ1-4, with no clear D. Trimming pared 6 bases from V and 0 bases from J, leaving 8 bases between. This CDR3 has 14 amino acids. The germline V gene has CDR1 SNHLY and CDR2 FYNNEI. The CDR3 protein is CASSPTATNEKLFF. The CDR3 nucleotides are TGTGCCAGCAGCCCTACTGCAACTAATGAAAAACTGTTTTTT.

V usage is TRBV4-1 and J usage is TRBJ1-4; possibly TRBD1 for D (6 bases). Germline CDR1 and CDR2: MGHRA and YSYEKL. CDR3 size: 20 residues. V lost 0 bases, J lost 7 bases, and 27 bases lay in between. The CDR3 DNA reads as TGCGCCAGCAGCCAAGATCTTAGGCCTCCGGGGGCCTCCTCGCGTGAAAAACTGTTTTTT. Its protein is CASSQDLRPPGASSREKLFF.

DNA of the CDR3: TGTGCCAGCCAAACGACTCACGAGACCCAGTACTTC. Amino acid sequence: CASQTTHETQYF. The chain has TRBV28 and TRBJ2-5; D not certain. This CDR3 contains 12 residues. The germline gives CDR1 MDHEN, CDR2 SYDVKM. V was trimmed by 8 bases and J by 5 bases, leaving 12 bases between them. Complete variable domain (other parts from reference TRBV28 and TRBJ2-5): DVKVTQSSRYLVKRTGEKVFLECVQDMDHENMFWYRQDPGLGLRLIYFSYDVKMKEKGDIPEGYSVSREKKERFSLILESASTNQTSMYLCASQTTHETQYFGPGTRLLVL.

This clone was seen a single time. This chain links TRBV5-6 with TRBJ2-5, with D unclear. This CDR3 is 12 amino acids long. Germline CDR1 SGHDT, CDR2 YYEEEE. V lost 2 bases and J 10 bases, leaving 12 bases between the germline ends. CDR3: CASSFRTPDQYF. CDR3 nucleotide sequence: TGTGCCAGCAGCTTTCGGACCCCGGACCAGTACTTC.

A single count supports this clone. V is TRBV6-4 and J is TRBJ1-1; the D gene is possibly TRBD1 (5 bases). CDR3 length: 13 amino acids. Germline V gene lookup returns CDR1 MRHNA and CDR2 SNTAGT. The V end was cut by 4 bases, the J end by 2 bases, with 8 bases between. DNA for the CDR3: TGTGCCAGCAGTGTAGACAGAAACACTGAAGCTTTCTTT. It is translated as CASSVDRNTEAFF.

This rearrangement joins TRBV4-1 to TRBJ1-1; D is possibly TRBD1 (5 bases). Germline V CDR1 and CDR2: MGHRA, YSYEKL. Between the trimmed V and J ends, which lost 4 bases and 1 base, there was a span of 13 bases. This CDR3 is built from 15 residues. The CDR3 sequence is CASSRYDRGNTEAFF. As DNA, the CDR3 is TGCGCCAGCAGCCGTTACGACAGAGGGAACACTGAAGCTTTCTTT.

The DNA of the CDR3 is TGCAGCGTTGGCAGAAGAAATGAAAAACTGTTTTTT. Amino acids: CSVGRRNEKLFF. V and J are TRBV29-1 and TRBJ1-4; no definite D call. Trimming took off 4 bases at V and 5 bases at J, with 8 bases between the two ends. Germline-derived CDR1 and CDR2 are SQVTM and ANQGSEA. The CDR3 sequence is 12 residues long.

The chain couples TRBV30 to TRBJ2-6; D unclear. V was clipped by 3 bases and J by 0 bases, with 3 bases between them. Germline V gene data show CDR1 as GTSNPN and CDR2 as SVGIG (reference sequence). The CDR3 runs to 13 residues. The CDR3 DNA follows: TGTGCCTGGAGCTCCTCTGGGGCCAACGTCCTGACTTTC. Amino acid sequence: CAWSSSGANVLTF.

This chain connects TRBV4-1 to TRBJ2-3; TRBD1 might be the D (5 bases). Germline V gene sequence: CDR1 MGHRA, CDR2 YSYEKL. The V end lost 1 base, the J end lost 0 bases, and 11 bases lay between the germline ends. The CDR3 contains 16 residues. CDR3 protein: CASSQGWTSSTDTQYF. CDR3 bases: TGCGCCAGCAGCCAAGGATGGACATCTAGCACAGATACGCAGTATTTT.

The chain combines TRBV6-4 with TRBJ2-1, with D perhaps TRBD1 or TRBD2 (6 bases each). This CDR3 region has 16 residues. CDR1 is MRHNA, CDR2 SNTAGT, per germline. V was cut by 3 bases and J by 3 bases, with 15 bases left in between. The chain's CDR3 is CASSEGGEILYNEQFF. The CDR3 region has the DNA TGTGCCAGCAGTGAGGGGGGCGAGATCCTCTACAATGAGCAGTTCTTC.

Worth noting for this clone: Other DNA sequences in this sample translate to the same CDR3. The chain carries TRBV28 and TRBJ2-2, with TRBD1 identical over 7 bases. Per germline, CDR1 MDHEN and CDR2 SYDVKM. Germline trimming cut 6 bases from V and 1 base from J; bases unmatched to any gene: 2. The CDR3 covers 14 residues. Here the CDR3 DNA reads TGTGCCAGCAGGACAGGGCAGAACACCGGGGAGCTGTTTTTT. It translates to CASRTGQNTGELFF.

V and J are TRBV9 and TRBJ2-1, with 11 bases identical to TRBD2. CDR1 is SGDLS, CDR2 YYNGEE, per germline. CDR3 size: 15 residues. With V trimmed by 3 bases and J by 2 bases, 1 base remained unmatched. CDR3 loop: CASSAGLAAYNEQFF. Written as DNA, the CDR3 is TGTGCCAGCAGCGCGGGACTAGCGGCCTACAATGAGCAGTTCTTC.